This T cell receptor beta chain emerged from a study of CD8 T cells in ankylosing spondylitis. From germline, CDR1 is SGHRS and CDR2 YFSETQ. V gave up 2 bases and J gave up 1 base; unmatched junction bases: 5. This CDR3 comprises 16 residues. This clonotype was counted a few times. Its antigen is not identified. Quantitative 5'-RACE with molecular barcodes generated TCR beta libraries. Each CDR3 protein gets one entry after TCRdb re-called the 5' RACE reads with MiXCR. The sample yields some 200,000 distinct CDR3 sequences, approximately 7.3% seen once. The study, taken as a whole, reports: In reactive arthritis synovial fluid and blood, some motif variants had been reported before. Within matched ankylosing spondylitis synovial fluid, disease-linked clones were reportedly significantly enriched. Clones linked to the disease showed a CD8+ phenotype. They occurred at relatively low frequencies in peripheral blood. In ankylosing spondylitis blood, a motif of roughly 8 highly homologous TCR beta variants appeared characteristic.

This sequence was found in a male donor with ankylosing spondylitis. The V and J genes are TRBV5-1 and TRBJ2-1; 8 positions agree with TRBD2. Material for sequencing was blood, either unsorted or a sorted T cell fraction (not recorded which). The CDR3 sequence: CASSFGGATSYNEQFF. In DNA, the CDR3 is TGCGCCAGCAGCTTCGGGGGGGCCACTTCCTACAATGAGCAGTTCTTC.